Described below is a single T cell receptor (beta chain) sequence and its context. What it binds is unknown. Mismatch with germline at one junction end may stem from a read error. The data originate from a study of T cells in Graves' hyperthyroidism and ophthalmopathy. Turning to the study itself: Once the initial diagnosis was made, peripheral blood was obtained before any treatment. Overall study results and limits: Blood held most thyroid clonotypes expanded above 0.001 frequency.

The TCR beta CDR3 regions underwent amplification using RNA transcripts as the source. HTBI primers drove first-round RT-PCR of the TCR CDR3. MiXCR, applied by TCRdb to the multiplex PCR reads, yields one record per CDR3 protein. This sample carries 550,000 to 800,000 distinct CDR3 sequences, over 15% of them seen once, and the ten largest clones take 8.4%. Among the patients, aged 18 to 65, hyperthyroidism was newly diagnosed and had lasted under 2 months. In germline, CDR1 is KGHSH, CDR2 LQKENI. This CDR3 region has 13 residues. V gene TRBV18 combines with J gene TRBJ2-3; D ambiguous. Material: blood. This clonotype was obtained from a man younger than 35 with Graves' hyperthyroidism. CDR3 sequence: CASSPQNTDTQYF. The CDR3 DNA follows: TGTGCCAGCTCGCCACAGAACACAGATACGCAGTATTTT.